This T cell receptor beta chain originates from a study of CD8 T cells in ankylosing spondylitis. Points from the study as a whole: About 8 highly homologous variants made up a TCR beta motif, and this motif appeared characteristic of ankylosing spondylitis blood. Disease-linked clones were found to be CD8+ and relatively rare in peripheral blood.

There are 17 residues in the CDR3. V dropped 0 bases and J dropped 0 bases, with 15 bases sitting between them. Germline CDR1 is DFQATT and CDR2 is SNEGSKA (reference sequence). This clonotype showed up many times. Its antigen is not known. A quantitative 5'-RACE method, one with molecular barcodes, was used to make TCR beta libraries. MiXCR, applied by TCRdb to the 5' RACE reads, yields one record per CDR3 protein. In the table there are 150,000 to 200,000 distinct CDR3 sequences, around 10% of which are singletons. The receptor's source is a male donor with ankylosing spondylitis or in good health (not recorded which). Sequences were obtained from blood, either unsorted or a sorted T cell fraction (not recorded which). The chain uses TRBV20-1 and TRBJ2-1; no clear D. The CDR3 is CSARDLRALFSYNEQFF. CDR3 sequence (DNA): TGCAGTGCTAGAGATCTTCGGGCCCTATTCTCCTACAATGAGCAGTTCTTC.